What follows are 21 T cell receptor beta chains derived from one specimen sequenced in a study of Ad26.COV2.S vaccination and SARS-CoV-2 variants (dated by TCRdb to the early 2020s). Explained via the paper, the treatment or condition label denotes: about 20 received Ad26.COV2.S at low or high dose, single or two shots; about 5 received placebo; per-sample allocation not given. Repertoires of vaccine and placebo recipients were sequenced from samples taken on day 63 after the first injection. Receptors were amplified or captured by the immunoSEQ multiplex PCR assay. TCRdb carries this immuneACCESS record with in-frame sequences only. Its versions omit some clonotypes, under half of them owing to an unresolved V gene in the studies checked, with the rest unexplained. This sample gives roughly 380,000 clones in total; roughly 88% of them show up just once. 3.6% of the sample is in the top ten clones.

Here the sequenced sample was peripheral blood, taken in a trial of Ad26.COV2.S vaccine versus placebo. Receptor source: a person between 18 and 59 years old who received the Ad26.COV2.S COVID-19 vaccine or a placebo.

This chain joins TRBV30 and TRBJ2-7; D gene uncertain. Germline values: CDR1 GTSNPN, CDR2 SVGIG (reference sequence). The germline V and J ends were trimmed by 5 bases and 6 bases, with 14 bases remaining between them. The CDR3 spans 12 residues. The CDR3: CAWDPIGVEQYF. The CDR3 coding sequence is TGTGCCTGGGACCCCATTGGGGTCGAGCAGTACTTC. Filled out from reference TRBV30 and TRBJ2-7, the complete variable domain reads SQTIHQWPATLVQPVGSPLSLECTVEGTSNPNLYWYRQAAGRGLQLLFYSVGIGQISSEVPQNLSASRPQDRQFILSSKKLLLSDSGFYLCAWDPIGVEQYFGPGTRLTVT.

CDR3 residues: CASSPTGRVYEQYF. The CDR3, as DNA: TGTGCCAGCAGTCCCACAGGACGCGTCTACGAGCAGTACTTC. The chain combines TRBV27 with TRBJ2-7; D perhaps matches TRBD1 (5 bases). This CDR3 comprises 14 residues. V lost 5 bases to trimming and J lost 3 bases, with 14 bases between them. Germline-derived CDR1 and CDR2 are MNHEY and SMNVEV (reference sequence).

This chain links TRBV3-1 (or the pseudogene TRBV3-2) with TRBJ2-3, with D possibly TRBD2 on 7 matching bases. CDR3 length equals 16 residues. The V and J ends lost 0 bases and 2 bases respectively, with 12 bases between them. Looked up from germline, CDR1 is LGHDT and CDR2 is YNNKEL (reference sequence). CDR3 loop: CASSQDRAGATDTQYF. The CDR3 bases are TGTGCCAGCAGCCAAGATAGGGCGGGGGCCACAGATACGCAGTATTTT.

The chain combines TRBV5-5 with TRBJ1-5; tentatively, D is TRBD1 (5 bases). CDR1 SGHKS and CDR2 YYEKEE come from the germline V gene (reference sequence). There are 15 residues in the CDR3. Trimming removed 1 base at V and 5 bases at J, with 13 bases between. The CDR3: CASSLIWGVYQPQHF. The CDR3 bases are TGTGCCAGCAGCTTGATTTGGGGGGTATATCAGCCCCAGCATTTT.

The chain links TRBV5-4 to TRBJ2-4, with D possibly being TRBD1 (5 bases). The CDR3 length is 16 residues. Trimming took 2 bases from V and 0 from J, leaving 12 bases between them. Germline V gives CDR1 SGHNT, CDR2 YYREEE (reference sequence). CDR3 in DNA: TGTGCCAGCAGCTTAGGGGCAGAGTCAGCCAAAAACATTCAGTACTTC. Translation: CASSLGAESAKNIQYF. Using reference TRBV5-4 and TRBJ2-4 for the parts outside the CDR3, the full variable domain is ETGVTQSPTHLIKTRGQQVTLRCSSQSGHNTVSWYQQALGQGPQFIFQYYREEENGRGNFPPRFSGLQFPNYSSELNVNALELDDSALYLCASSLGAESAKNIQYFGAGTRLSVL.

The CDR3 spells CASSVAGQGPYEQYF. The CDR3 bases are TGTGCCAGCAGCGTAGCGGGACAGGGCCCCTACGAGCAGTACTTC. V and J are TRBV9 and TRBJ2-7; 9 positions match TRBD1. Germline CDR1 and CDR2: SGDLS and YYNGEE. CDR3 length equals 15 residues. Germline trimming cut 0 bases from V and 2 bases from J; bases unmatched to any gene: 3.

This CDR3 is CASSQEFTTGNTIYF. DNA for the CDR3: TGCGCCAGCAGCCAAGAGTTTACGACCGGAAACACCATATATTTT. The chain joins TRBV4-3 to TRBJ1-3; no definite D call. The CDR3 sequence is 15 residues long. Between the trimmed V and J ends, which lost 0 bases and 4 bases, there was a span of 10 bases. Germline values: CDR1 LGHNA, CDR2 YSLEER.

V and J are TRBV27 and TRBJ2-1; D may be TRBD2 (5 bases). CDR3 size: 12 residues. Germline-derived CDR1 and CDR2 are MNHEY and SMNVEV (reference sequence). Trimming stripped 0 bases from V and 11 bases from J, with 8 bases between. The CDR3 bases are TGTGCCAGCAGTTTATCTGCGACTAAGCAGTTCTTC. This sequence encodes CASSLSATKQFF.

The rearrangement joins TRBV5-6 to TRBJ2-2, with 10 bases identical to TRBD2. The CDR3 covers 17 residues. The V segment lost 4 bases and the J segment 4 bases; nucleotides outside the gene matches: 10. The germline V gene encodes CDR1 SGHDT and CDR2 YYEEEE. The CDR3 loop reads CASSPRAGGPSTGELFF. Here the CDR3 DNA reads TGTGCCAGCAGCCCCCGAGCGGGGGGGCCGAGCACCGGGGAGCTGTTTTTT.

This chain joins TRBV2 and TRBJ1-2; D remains unclear. CDR3 length equals 14 residues. Trimming removed 6 bases from V and 0 bases from J, with 11 bases in between. In germline, CDR1 is SNHLY, CDR2 FYNNEI. CDR3 amino acids: CASSKGPSNYGYTF. Written as DNA, the CDR3 is TGTGCCAGCAGCAAAGGGCCCTCTAACTATGGCTACACCTTC.

The chain has TRBV9 and TRBJ1-2; 11 nucleotides line up with TRBD1. The V gene end was trimmed by 3 bases and the J gene end by 7 bases; junction bases not matched to a gene: 5. The CDR3 consists of 14 residues. CDR1 is SGDLS, CDR2 YYNGEE, per germline. The CDR3 region is CASSGSGQGVGYTF. As DNA, the CDR3 is TGTGCCAGCAGCGGGTCGGGACAGGGGGTTGGCTACACCTTC.

This chain uses TRBV4-2 with TRBJ1-6; D perhaps matches TRBD1 (6 bases). The V gene lost 4 bases and the J gene lost 8 bases, with 21 bases spanning the gap. The length of the CDR3 is 17 residues. Germline lookup yields CDR1 LGHNA and CDR2 YNFKEQ. CDR3 sequence (DNA): TGTGCCAGCAGCCCGGGAGGGGGGCCTAAAAAATATTCACCCCTCCACTTT. It is translated as CASSPGGGPKKYSPLHF.

The gene calls are TRBV5-1 and TRBJ2-3; 10 bases agree with TRBD1. This CDR3 spans 17 amino acids. CDR1 is SGHRS and CDR2 is YFSETQ in the germline V gene. V trimming: 2 bases; J trimming: 5 bases; junction bases outside the gene matches: 11. The CDR3 region is CASSFRPGQGKVDTQYF. The CDR3 coding sequence is TGCGCCAGCAGCTTCAGACCGGGACAGGGGAAAGTAGATACGCAGTATTTT.

The genes are TRBV7-2 and TRBJ2-5; D possibly corresponds to TRBD2 (7 bases). Trimming stripped 5 bases from V and 4 bases from J, with 17 bases between. The CDR3 consists of 15 residues. Germline CDR1 is SGHTA and CDR2 is FQGNSA. CDR3 region: CASSTDGGPGETQYF. DNA for the CDR3: TGTGCCAGCAGCACGGACGGGGGGCCGGGAGAGACCCAGTACTTC.

The chain recombines TRBV28 with TRBJ1-5, with 8 bases lining up with TRBD1. V gave up 5 bases and J gave up 3 bases; unmatched junction bases: 6. Per germline, CDR1 MDHEN and CDR2 SYDVKM. CDR3 size: 15 residues. The CDR3 loop reads CASSAGQVPNQPQHF. The CDR3 nucleotides read TGTGCCAGCAGTGCGGGACAGGTGCCCAATCAGCCCCAGCATTTT.

This clone is a singleton in its sample. V gene TRBV19 combines with J gene TRBJ2-3; D is uncertain. The CDR3 extends over 13 amino acids. Germline-derived CDR1 and CDR2 are LNHDA and SQIVND (reference sequence). V lost 5 bases to trimming and J lost 0 bases, with 6 bases between them. This chain's CDR3 is CASSPISTDTQYF. The CDR3 coding sequence is TGTGCCAGTAGTCCCATAAGCACAGATACGCAGTATTTT.

CDR3 DNA: TGTGCCAGTAGTATGGGGTCCTACACTGAAGCTTTCTTT. Amino acid sequence: CASSMGSYTEAFF. The gene calls are TRBV19 and TRBJ1-1; D gene uncertain. The CDR3 consists of 13 residues. Germline loops: CDR1 LNHDA, CDR2 SQIVND (reference sequence). V lost 3 bases and J lost 3, with 8 bases in between.

This chain links TRBV10-3 with TRBJ1-2; 8 bases are a match to TRBD1. The germline V gene has CDR1 ENHRY and CDR2 SYGVKD. The length of the CDR3 is 13 residues. Unmatched junction bases numbered 6, after V lost 4 bases and J lost 8 bases. The CDR3 DNA reads TGTGCCATCAGTGGGGGACAGGTCGGCGGCTACACCTTC. It is translated as CAISGGQVGGYTF.

The chain employs TRBV19 and TRBJ1-6, with D unclear. CDR3 size: 15 residues. The V gene lost 7 bases and the J gene lost 3 bases, with 13 bases spanning the gap. Germline assignment: CDR1 LNHDA and CDR2 SQIVND (reference sequence). The CDR3 nucleotides are TGTGCCAGTACCGACGGGAACCTCTATAATTCACCCCTCCACTTT. It encodes CASTDGNLYNSPLHF.

The chain has TRBV7-6 and TRBJ1-6; no reliable D call. CDR1 is SGHVS and CDR2 is FNYEAQ in the germline V gene. This CDR3 has 15 residues. V gave up 5 bases and J gave up 9 bases, with 17 bases separating them. In DNA form, the CDR3 reads TGTGCCAGCAGCCCGACGTGGGCTAACGGTTCACCCCTCCACTTT. This gives the protein CASSPTWANGSPLHF.

This rearrangement joins TRBV7-8 to TRBJ1-2; D gene uncertain. The germline V gene has CDR1 SGHVS and CDR2 FQNEAQ. The CDR3 totals 14 residues. Trimming left V 4 bases short and J 4 bases short, with 13 bases between. CDR3 sequence: CASSSQRGSYGYTF. The CDR3 DNA reads as TGTGCCAGCAGCTCCCAACGAGGAAGCTATGGCTACACCTTC.